Sequencing of this T cell receptor beta chain was carried out in a study of immune evolution from preneoplasia to lung adenocarcinoma. Study details: HLA loss of heterozygosity: roughly 6.4% AIS, roughly 15% MIA, about 32% ADC, none AAH. Study results and limitations: Clonality was highest in normal lung, lower in later-stage lesions apparently. Top clone frequencies peaked in normal lung, apparently declining through invasive adenocarcinoma. Highest clonality occurred in KRAS-mutant, not EGFR-mutant or double wild-type, nodules.

With regard to this clone: Its antigen is unknown.

Produced via immunoSEQ multiplex PCR; TCRdb's table is partial and in-frame only. The profile shows about 9,000 clones, 70% to 80% of them singletons. The ends were cut back, 6 bases at V and 4 bases at J, with 15 bases in the middle. The CDR3 is 14 residues long. Germline V gene lookup returns CDR1 MDHEN and CDR2 SYDVKM. The sequence derives from a person aged 60-79 years with lung adenocarcinoma. The chain employs TRBV28 and TRBJ1-1; possibly TRBD1 for D (5 bases). Material: FFPE lung adenocarcinoma in situ tissue. CDR3 nucleotides: TGTGCCAGCAGGACCAGCCGGGGGTCCACTGAAGCTTTCTTT. Translation: CASRTSRGSTEAFF.